Reported below is one TCR beta chain. The data were produced by immunoSEQ multiplex PCR, yet TCRdb's version contains in-frame clones alone and is incomplete. The sample includes tens of thousands of clones, nearly 95% of them seen just once. The data were obtained in a study of T cells in tuberculosis. Germline CDR1 reads MNHEY; CDR2 reads SMNVEV (reference sequence). Trimming took 2 bases from V and 0 from J, leaving 13 bases between them. The CDR3 contains 16 residues. The origin of this receptor is a donor between 10 and 35 years old with latent tuberculosis or without tuberculosis infection. Sequencing was done on a sample of PBMCs. The rearrangement uses TRBV27 and TRBJ2-5; unclear D gene. Written as DNA, the CDR3 is TGTGCCAGCAGTTTAAGGCTAGAGGCTAACCAAGAGACCCAGTACTTC. Its protein product is CASSLRLEANQETQYF.